This TCR beta chain was documented in a study of blood T cell repertoires in COVID-19. Overall study context: The origin of the acute and convalescent COVID-19 samples was the United States, Italy and Spain.

Profiled with immunoSEQ multiplex PCR; TCRdb holds only in-frame clones, not every one. Here the sample spans hundreds of thousands of clones, around four fifths being singletons. Trimming shortened V by 3 bases and J by 4 bases, and 9 bases separated the two germline ends. The CDR3 is made up of 13 amino acids. CDR1 is MDHEN and CDR2 is SYDVKM in the germline V gene. The chain links TRBV28 to TRBJ1-1; D gene uncertain. The sample consisted of peripheral blood. This receptor was taken from a woman at least 80 years old with acute or convalescent COVID-19. The CDR3 is CASSFGITTEAFF. The CDR3, as DNA: TGTGCCAGCAGTTTCGGGATTACCACTGAAGCTTTCTTT. The variable domain in full, completed from reference TRBV28 and TRBJ1-1, reads DVKVTQSSRYLVKRTGEKVFLECVQDMDHENMFWYRQDPGLGLRLIYFSYDVKMKEKGDIPEGYSVSREKKERFSLILESASTNQTSMYLCASSFGITTEAFFGQGTRLTVV.